This TCR beta chain was identified during a study of blood T cell repertoires in COVID-19. Background on the study: PBMCs, B-cell-depleted T cells, or T cells provided the cDNA or gDNA that made up the material.

Source study methods: The assay estimated nucleated cells by amplifying reference gene primers. The table came from immunoSEQ multiplex PCR; TCRdb's copy has only in-frame clones and leaves some out. The V and J calls and the clone size are those of that table, but D and trimming were determined from the DNA. The sample lists a few hundred thousand clones, approximately 84% occurring once. Trimming removed 3 bases from V and 1 base from J; junction bases left unmatched: 4. This CDR3 spans 15 amino acids. Looked up from germline, CDR1 is MDHEN and CDR2 is SYDVKM. Participants were aged roughly 18 to 90 years, lived in 20 to 25 US areas, and enrolled virtually. Cohort allocation depended upon clinical history that participants reported.

Sequencing was performed on PBMCs or T cells enriched from blood (not recorded which). The TCR was taken from a woman aged 25 to 45 who had recovered from COVID-19. The chain has TRBV28 and TRBJ1-1; 8 nucleotides match TRBD1. Here the CDR3 DNA reads TGTGCCAGCAGTTTCTACGGACAGGGGAACACTGAAGCTTTCTTT. It yields the protein CASSFYGQGNTEAFF.